This record covers a single T cell receptor (beta chain). The antigen remains unidentified. The data derive from a study of OX40 agonist ivuxolimab in advanced cancers. Study-level results: In general, CD8+ T cells held more expanded clones than CD4+ did, on average.

Trimming stripped 0 bases from V and 0 bases from J, with 15 bases between. The CDR3 has 18 residues. The germline gives CDR1 MNHNS, CDR2 SASEGT. Produced via immunoSEQ multiplex PCR; TCRdb's table is partial and in-frame only. Found here are about 25,000 clones, over 70% of them singletons; the top ten hold 9.5% to 15%. Collection of blood occurred at baseline, at cycle 4 day 1, and at cycle 7 day 1. The chain joins TRBV6-1 to TRBJ1-5, with TRBD1 as a possible D gene (5 bases). Sample: CD4+ or CD8+ T cells sorted from blood, taken in a trial of the OX40 agonist ivuxolimab. This receptor was obtained from an adult with an advanced solid tumor such as melanoma, head and neck, liver or kidney cancer. This chain's CDR3 is CASSEAHRRPYSNQPQHF. DNA of the CDR3: TGTGCCAGCAGTGAAGCTCACAGGAGACCTTATAGCAATCAGCCCCAGCATTTT.